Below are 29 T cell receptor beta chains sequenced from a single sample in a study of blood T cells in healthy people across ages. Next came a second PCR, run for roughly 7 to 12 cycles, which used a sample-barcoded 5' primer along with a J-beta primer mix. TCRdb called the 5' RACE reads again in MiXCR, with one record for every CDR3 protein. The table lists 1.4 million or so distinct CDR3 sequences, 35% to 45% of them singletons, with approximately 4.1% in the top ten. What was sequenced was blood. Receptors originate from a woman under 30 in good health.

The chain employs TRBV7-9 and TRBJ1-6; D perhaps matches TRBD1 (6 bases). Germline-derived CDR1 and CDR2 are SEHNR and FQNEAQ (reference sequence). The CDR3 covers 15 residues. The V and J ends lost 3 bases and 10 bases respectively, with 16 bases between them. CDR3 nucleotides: TGTGCCAGCAGCTTTATACAGGGACCTTTGTCACCCCTCCACTTT. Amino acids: CASSFIQGPLSPLHF.

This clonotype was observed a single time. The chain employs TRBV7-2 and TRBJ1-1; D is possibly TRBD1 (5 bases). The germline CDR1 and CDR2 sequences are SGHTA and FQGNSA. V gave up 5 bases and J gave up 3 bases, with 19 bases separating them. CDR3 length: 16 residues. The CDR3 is CASSATNRYWDTEAFF. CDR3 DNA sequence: TGTGCCAGCAGCGCGACAAACAGGTATTGGGACACTGAAGCTTTCTTT.

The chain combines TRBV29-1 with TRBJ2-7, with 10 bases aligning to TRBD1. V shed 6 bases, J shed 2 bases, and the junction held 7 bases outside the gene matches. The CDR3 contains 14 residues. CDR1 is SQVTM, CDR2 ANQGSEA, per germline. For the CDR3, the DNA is TGCAGCGTCCGCCTGGGACAGGGGACCTACGAGCAGTACTTC. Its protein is CSVRLGQGTYEQYF.

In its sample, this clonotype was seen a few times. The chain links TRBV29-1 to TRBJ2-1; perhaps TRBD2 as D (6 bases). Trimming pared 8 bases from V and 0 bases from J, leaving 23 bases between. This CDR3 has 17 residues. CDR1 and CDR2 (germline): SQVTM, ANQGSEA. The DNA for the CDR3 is TGCAGCATCCCCGGGGCTGGGGGGTCGGGCTCCTACAATGAGCAGTTCTTC. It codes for CSIPGAGGSGSYNEQFF.

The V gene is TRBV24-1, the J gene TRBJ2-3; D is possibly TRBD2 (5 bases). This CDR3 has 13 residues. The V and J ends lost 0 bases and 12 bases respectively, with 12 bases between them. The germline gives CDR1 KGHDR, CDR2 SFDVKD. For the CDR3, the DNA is TGTGCCACCAGTGATTTGCAGGAGGAGGTACAGTATTTT. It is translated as CATSDLQEEVQYF.

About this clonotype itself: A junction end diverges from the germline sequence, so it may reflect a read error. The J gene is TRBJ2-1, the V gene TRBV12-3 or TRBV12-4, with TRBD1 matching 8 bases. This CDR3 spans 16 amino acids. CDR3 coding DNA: TGCGTCAGCAGCAAGGGACAGGTGGTCTCCTACAATGAGCAGTTCTTC. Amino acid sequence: CVSSKGQVVSYNEQFF.

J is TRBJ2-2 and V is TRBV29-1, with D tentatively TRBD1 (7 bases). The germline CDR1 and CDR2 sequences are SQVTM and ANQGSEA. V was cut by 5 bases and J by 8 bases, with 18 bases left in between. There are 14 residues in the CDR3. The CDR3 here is CSVLTSGGGGELFF. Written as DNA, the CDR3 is TGCAGCGTTCTGACATCAGGGGGAGGTGGGGAGCTGTTTTTT.

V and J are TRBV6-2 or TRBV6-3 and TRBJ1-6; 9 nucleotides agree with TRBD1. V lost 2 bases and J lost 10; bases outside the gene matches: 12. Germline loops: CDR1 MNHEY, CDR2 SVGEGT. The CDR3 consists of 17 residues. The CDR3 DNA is TGTGCCAGCAGTTACCCTCCAACCGGGACAGGGAACTCACCCCTCCACTTT. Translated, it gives CASSYPPTGTGNSPLHF.

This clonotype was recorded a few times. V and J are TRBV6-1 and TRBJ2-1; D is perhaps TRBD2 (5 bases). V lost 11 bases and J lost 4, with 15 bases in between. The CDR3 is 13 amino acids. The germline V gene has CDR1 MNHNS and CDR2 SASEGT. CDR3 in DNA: TGTGCCGGACGCGGGTGGGAGTACAATGAGCAGTTCTTC. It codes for CAGRGWEYNEQFF.

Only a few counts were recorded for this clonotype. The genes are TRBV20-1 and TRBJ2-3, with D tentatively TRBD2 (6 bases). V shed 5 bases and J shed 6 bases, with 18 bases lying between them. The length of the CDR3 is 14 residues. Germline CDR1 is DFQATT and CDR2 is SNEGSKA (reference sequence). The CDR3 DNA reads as TGCAGTGCTCGTCGCGCGGGACCAGGGGATACGCAGTATTTT. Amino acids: CSARRAGPGDTQYF.

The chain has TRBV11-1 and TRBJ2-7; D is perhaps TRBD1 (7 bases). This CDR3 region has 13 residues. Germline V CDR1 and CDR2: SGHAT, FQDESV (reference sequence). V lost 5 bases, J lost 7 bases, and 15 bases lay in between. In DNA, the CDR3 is TGTGCCAGCAGCCCCTGGAGGGGGCGAGAGCAGTACTTC. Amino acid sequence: CASSPWRGREQYF.

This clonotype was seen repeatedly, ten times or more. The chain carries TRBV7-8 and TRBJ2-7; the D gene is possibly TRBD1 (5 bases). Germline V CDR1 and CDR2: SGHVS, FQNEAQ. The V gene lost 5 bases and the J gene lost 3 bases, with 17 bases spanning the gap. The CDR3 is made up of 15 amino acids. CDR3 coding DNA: TGTGCCAGCAGCCCCCCCGGACAAGGAATCTACGAGCAGTACTTC. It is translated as CASSPPGQGIYEQYF.

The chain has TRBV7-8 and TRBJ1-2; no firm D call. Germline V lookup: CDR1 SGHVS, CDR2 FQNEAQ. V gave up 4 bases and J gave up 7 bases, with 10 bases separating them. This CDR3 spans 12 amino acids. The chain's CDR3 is CASSSRTLGYTF. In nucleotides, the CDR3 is TGTGCCAGCAGCTCTAGGACTCTTGGCTACACCTTC.

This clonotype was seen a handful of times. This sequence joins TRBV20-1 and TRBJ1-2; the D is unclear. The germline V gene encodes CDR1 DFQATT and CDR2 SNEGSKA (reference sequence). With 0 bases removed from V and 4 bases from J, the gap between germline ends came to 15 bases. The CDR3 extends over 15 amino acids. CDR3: CSARDRATVAYGYTF. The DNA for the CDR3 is TGCAGTGCTAGAGATCGGGCGACCGTAGCCTATGGCTACACCTTC.

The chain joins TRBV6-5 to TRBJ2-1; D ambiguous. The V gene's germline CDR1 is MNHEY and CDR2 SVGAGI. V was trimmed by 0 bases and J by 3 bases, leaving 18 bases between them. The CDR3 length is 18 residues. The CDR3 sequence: CASSYSDRTPHGYNEQFF. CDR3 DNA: TGTGCCAGCAGTTACTCCGATCGGACCCCACATGGCTACAATGAGCAGTTCTTC.

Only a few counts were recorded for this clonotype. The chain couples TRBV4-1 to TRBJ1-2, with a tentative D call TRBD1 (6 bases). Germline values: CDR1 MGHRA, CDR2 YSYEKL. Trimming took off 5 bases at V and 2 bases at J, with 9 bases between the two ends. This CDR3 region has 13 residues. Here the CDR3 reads CASSDRWNYGYTF. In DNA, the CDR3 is TGCGCCAGCAGCGACAGGTGGAACTATGGCTACACCTTC.

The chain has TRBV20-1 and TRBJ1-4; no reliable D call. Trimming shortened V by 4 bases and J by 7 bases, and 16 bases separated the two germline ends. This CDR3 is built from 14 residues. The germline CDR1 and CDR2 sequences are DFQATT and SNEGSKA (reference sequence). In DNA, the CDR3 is TGCAGTGCTACCCCGAGGAGGACGAGTGAAAAACTGTTTTTT. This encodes CSATPRRTSEKLFF.

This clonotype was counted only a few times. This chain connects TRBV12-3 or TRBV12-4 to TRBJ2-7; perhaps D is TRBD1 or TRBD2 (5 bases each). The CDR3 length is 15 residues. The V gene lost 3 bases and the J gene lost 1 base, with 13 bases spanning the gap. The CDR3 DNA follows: TGTGCCAGCAGTTTGCAGGGAAGGAGGTCCTACGAGCAGTACTTC. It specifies CASSLQGRRSYEQYF.

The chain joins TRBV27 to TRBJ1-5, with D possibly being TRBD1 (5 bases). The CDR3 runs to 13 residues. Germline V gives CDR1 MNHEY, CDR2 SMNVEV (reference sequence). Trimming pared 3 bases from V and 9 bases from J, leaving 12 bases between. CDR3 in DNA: TGTGCCAGCAGTTTTGTCGGGGCGGCGCCCCAGCATTTT. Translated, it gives CASSFVGAAPQHF.

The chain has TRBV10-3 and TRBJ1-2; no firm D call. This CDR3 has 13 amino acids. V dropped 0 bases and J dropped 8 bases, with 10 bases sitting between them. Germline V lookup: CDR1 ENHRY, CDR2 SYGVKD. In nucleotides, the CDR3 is TGTGCCATCAGTGAGTCGGCAGCCCTGGGCTACACCTTC. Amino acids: CAISESAALGYTF.

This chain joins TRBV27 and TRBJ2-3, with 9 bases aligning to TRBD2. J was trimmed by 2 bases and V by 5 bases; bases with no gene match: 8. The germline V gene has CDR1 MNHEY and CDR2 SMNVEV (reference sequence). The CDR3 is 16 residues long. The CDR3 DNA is TGTGCCAGCAGTCGTAAAAGCGGGGGGCTCACAGATACGCAGTATTTT. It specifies CASSRKSGGLTDTQYF.

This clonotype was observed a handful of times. The CDR3 nucleotides read TGCAGTGCTCCCGGGGCCGCAGAAGATAACTATGGCTACACCTTC. Translation gives CSAPGAAEDNYGYTF. The rearrangement links TRBV20-1 to TRBJ1-2; D might be TRBD1 (5 bases). Trimming stripped 5 bases from V and 1 base from J, with 17 bases between. The CDR3 runs to 15 residues. Germline CDR1 DFQATT, CDR2 SNEGSKA (reference sequence).

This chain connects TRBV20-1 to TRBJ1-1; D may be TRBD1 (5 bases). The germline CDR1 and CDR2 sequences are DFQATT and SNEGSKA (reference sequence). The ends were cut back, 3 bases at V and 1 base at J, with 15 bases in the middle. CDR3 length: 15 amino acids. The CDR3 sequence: CSASVRGRRNTEAFF. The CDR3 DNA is TGCAGTGCTAGTGTTAGGGGCCGCAGGAACACTGAAGCTTTCTTT.

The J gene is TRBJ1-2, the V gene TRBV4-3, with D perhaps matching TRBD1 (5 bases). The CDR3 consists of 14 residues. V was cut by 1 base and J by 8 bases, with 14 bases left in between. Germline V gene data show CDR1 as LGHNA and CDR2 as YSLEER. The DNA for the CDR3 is TGCGCCAGCAGCCAAGTAGGAGGGGTTGGCGGCTACACCTTC. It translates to CASSQVGGVGGYTF.

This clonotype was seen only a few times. The CDR3: CASRLASVSNEQFF. The CDR3 nucleotides read TGTGCCAGCAGACTAGCTTCGGTATCCAATGAGCAGTTCTTC. V and J are TRBV7-9 and TRBJ2-1, with a tentative D call TRBD2 (6 bases). Trimming cost V 6 bases and J 6 bases, with 15 bases left between them. Germline V gene sequence: CDR1 SEHNR, CDR2 FQNEAQ (reference sequence). The length of the CDR3 is 14 residues.

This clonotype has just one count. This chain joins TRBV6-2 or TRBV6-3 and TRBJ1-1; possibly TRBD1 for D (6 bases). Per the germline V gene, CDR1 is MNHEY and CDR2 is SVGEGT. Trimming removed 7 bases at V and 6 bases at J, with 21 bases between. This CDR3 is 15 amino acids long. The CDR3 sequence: CASTSRWTELPEAFF. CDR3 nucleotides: TGTGCCAGCACCTCAAGATGGACAGAACTTCCTGAAGCTTTCTTT.

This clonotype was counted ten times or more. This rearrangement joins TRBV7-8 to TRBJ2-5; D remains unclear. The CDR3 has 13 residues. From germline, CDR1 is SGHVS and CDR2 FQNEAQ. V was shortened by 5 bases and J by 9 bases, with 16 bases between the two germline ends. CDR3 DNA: TGTGCCAGCAGCGTAGAAGCCCCTCTGGCCCAGTACTTC. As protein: CASSVEAPLAQYF.

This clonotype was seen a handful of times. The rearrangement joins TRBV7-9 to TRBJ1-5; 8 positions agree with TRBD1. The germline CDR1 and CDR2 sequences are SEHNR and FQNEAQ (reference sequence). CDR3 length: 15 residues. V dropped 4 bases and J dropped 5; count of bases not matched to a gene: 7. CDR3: CASSWGTGGDQPQHF. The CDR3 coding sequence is TGTGCCAGCAGCTGGGGGACAGGCGGCGATCAGCCCCAGCATTTT.

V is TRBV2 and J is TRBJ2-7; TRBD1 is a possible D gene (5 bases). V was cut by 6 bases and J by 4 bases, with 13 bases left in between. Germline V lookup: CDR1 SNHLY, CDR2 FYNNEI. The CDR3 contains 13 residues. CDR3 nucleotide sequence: TGTGCCAGCAGACCACTGACAGTTTACGAGCAGTACTTC. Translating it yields CASRPLTVYEQYF.